A selection of T cell receptor beta chains follows, all from one sample in a study of T-cell memory formation after mild COVID-19. TCRdb itself ran the 5' RACE reads through MiXCR, one entry per CDR3 protein. Of about 320,000 distinct CDR3 sequences listed, about 13% are singletons. Sequences were obtained from PBMCs or a T cell subset sorted from them (not recorded which). These receptors all stem from a man in his late teens or twenties who had mild COVID-19 (a few samples of this study predate the infection). Cell type and time point are not known. Each CDR3 is given with its conserved first and last residue. D genes are given only for firm matches. The size field is filled for only some rows; it gives once, few, many or a size class.

V	size	J	D	CDR3	DNA
TRBV10-3	NA	TRBJ2-2	NA	CATAQGNGAGELFF	TGTGCCACCGCCCAGGGTAATGGGGCCGGGGAGCTGTTTTTT
TRBV7-9	few	TRBJ1-1	NA	CASSLSVEAFF	TGTGCCAGCAGCCTCTCGGTTGAAGCTTTCTTT
TRBV5-8	NA	TRBJ2-1	NA	CASSSAVPGHNEQFF	TGTGCCAGCAGCTCCGCAGTTCCGGGGCACAATGAGCAGTTCTTC
TRBV7-9	NA	TRBJ2-5	NA	CASSLQTGQETQYF	TGTGCCAGCAGCTTGCAGACAGGTCAAGAGACCCAGTACTTC
TRBV9	NA	TRBJ1-1	TRBD1	CASSVDPGQGREAFF	TGTGCCAGCAGCGTAGATCCGGGACAGGGTAGGGAAGCTTTCTTT
TRBV5-1	many	TRBJ1-1	NA	CASSPGWTEAFF	TGCGCCAGCAGCCCTGGTTGGACTGAAGCTTTCTTT
TRBV28	NA	TRBJ2-3	TRBD2	CASGSAAGGTDTQYF	TGTGCCAGCGGATCAGCGGCGGGGGGCACAGATACGCAGTATTTT
TRBV2	NA	TRBJ2-5	TRBD1	CASSEEGAGETQYF	TGTGCCAGCAGTGAAGAGGGGGCCGGGGAGACCCAGTACTTC
TRBV6-1	NA	TRBJ2-1	NA	CASSGRQAYNEQFF	TGTGCCAGCAGTGGAAGACAGGCCTACAATGAGCAGTTCTTC
TRBV9	few	TRBJ2-2	TRBD1	CASSVGGTGGRELFF	TGTGCCAGCAGCGTAGGGGGGACAGGGGGCCGGGAGCTGTTTTTT
TRBV3-1	many	TRBJ2-2	NA	CASRVLSNTGELFF	TGTGCCAGCAGGGTTTTATCGAACACCGGGGAGCTGTTTTTT
TRBV19	few	TRBJ1-5	NA	CASTNTFGTLNQPQHF	TGTGCCAGTACCAATACCTTCGGGACACTTAATCAGCCCCAGCATTTT
TRBV12-3/TRBV12-4	many	TRBJ2-4	NA	CASSLIIGIQYF	TGTGCCAGCAGTTTAATAATCGGGATTCAGTACTTC
TRBV19	NA	TRBJ2-7	TRBD1	CASSITGDRNEQYF	TGTGCCAGTAGTATCACCGGGGACAGGAACGAGCAGTACTTC
TRBV7-9	NA	TRBJ2-5	NA	CASSLEVWATEGIQETQYF	TGTGCCAGCAGCTTAGAAGTTTGGGCGACGGAGGGAATCCAAGAGACCCAGTACTTC
TRBV7-2	NA	TRBJ2-1	NA	CASSLGQYSGDEQFF	TGTGCCAGCAGCCTGGGACAGTACTCGGGGGATGAGCAGTTCTTC
TRBV4-3	few	TRBJ2-2	TRBD1	CASSQDPGQGSGELFF	TGCGCCAGCAGCCAAGATCCGGGACAGGGCTCCGGGGAGCTGTTTTTT
TRBV11-1	NA	TRBJ2-1	TRBD2	CASGKQRGDNEQFF	TGTGCCAGCGGAAAGCAGCGGGGAGACAATGAGCAGTTCTTC
TRBV7-9	NA	TRBJ2-1	NA	CASGPFYNEQFF	TGTGCCAGTGGACCTTTCTACAATGAGCAGTTCTTC
TRBV7-2	NA	TRBJ1-1	NA	CASSLPGWVTEAFF	TGTGCCAGCAGCTTACCGGGGTGGGTCACTGAAGCTTTCTTT
TRBV5-5	NA	TRBJ2-4	NA	CASSLGWTALAKNIQYF	TGTGCCAGCAGCTTGGGTTGGACAGCACTAGCCAAAAACATTCAGTACTTC
TRBV5-1	NA	TRBJ2-5	TRBD2	CASSSAGGRETQYF	TGCGCCAGCAGCTCGGCGGGGGGGCGAGAGACCCAGTACTTC
TRBV7-6	NA	TRBJ2-3	TRBD2	CASRLTSGGDGTQYF	TGTGCCAGCAGATTGACTAGCGGGGGGGATGGTACGCAGTATTTT
TRBV5-1	few	TRBJ1-1	NA	CASSPGQTGTEAFF	TGCGCCAGCAGCCCCGGGCAGACGGGGACTGAAGCTTTCTTT
TRBV4-3	many	TRBJ1-1	TRBD1	CASSQQGDTEAFF	TGCGCCAGCAGCCAGCAGGGGGACACTGAAGCTTTCTTT
TRBV5-1	NA	TRBJ2-5	NA	CASSLAWTSLQETQYF	TGCGCCAGCAGCTTGGCGTGGACATCCCTCCAAGAGACCCAGTACTTC
TRBV6-6	NA	TRBJ1-2	TRBD1	CASSPGQGYTF	TGTGCCAGCAGTCCCGGACAGGGGTACACCTTC
TRBV6-1	NA	TRBJ1-2	NA	CASSGLPFRYGYTF	TGTGCCAGCAGTGGTCTACCCTTCAGATATGGCTACACCTTC
TRBV12-3/TRBV12-4	NA	TRBJ2-3	NA	CASSLGGGLFGTQYF	TGTGCCAGCAGTTTAGGGGGGGGGCTGTTTGGTACGCAGTATTTT
TRBV15	NA	TRBJ1-4	NA	CATSTGTSARDEKLFF	TGTGCCACCAGCACAGGGACCTCTGCTCGGGATGAAAAACTGTTTTTT
TRBV5-1	many	TRBJ2-3	TRBD2	CASRDLAGRTDTQYF	TGCGCCAGCAGGGATTTAGCGGGCCGCACAGATACGCAGTATTTT
TRBV29-1	many	TRBJ1-2	NA	CSVEVGAGKNGYTF	TGCAGCGTTGAAGTCGGGGCAGGGAAAAATGGCTACACCTTC
TRBV7-3	NA	TRBJ2-1	NA	CASSLPPENEQFF	TGTGCCAGCAGCTTACCCCCTGAGAATGAGCAGTTCTTC
TRBV7-9	NA	TRBJ2-1	NA	CASSRRGGQGDEQFF	TGTGCCAGCAGCCGCCGGGGGGGACAGGGAGATGAGCAGTTCTTC
TRBV5-1	many	TRBJ2-3	TRBD2	CASSLDASGGTDTQYF	TGCGCCAGCAGCTTGGATGCTAGCGGGGGCACAGATACGCAGTATTTT
TRBV5-1	few	TRBJ2-1	NA	CASSAIRGVVVEQFF	TGCGCCAGCAGCGCTATCAGGGGGGTCGTAGTTGAGCAGTTCTTC
TRBV5-1	NA	TRBJ2-1	TRBD2	CASRGSGGPNEQFF	TGCGCCAGCAGGGGGAGCGGGGGCCCGAATGAGCAGTTCTTC
TRBV4-3	few	TRBJ1-6	NA	CASSQDGAGNSPLHF	TGCGCCAGCAGCCAAGATGGGGCGGGCAATTCACCCCTCCACTTT
TRBV4-3	few	TRBJ2-2	NA	CASSQDEAISRFGTGELFF	TGCGCCAGCAGCCAAGATGAAGCCATCAGCAGGTTTGGCACCGGGGAGCTGTTTTTT
TRBV6-5	few	TRBJ2-7	TRBD1	CASTRAGTGYEQYF	TGTGCCAGCACAAGGGCCGGGACAGGGTACGAGCAGTACTTC
TRBV12-3/TRBV12-4	NA	TRBJ2-7	NA	CASGEGGPSYEQYF	TGTGCCAGCGGGGAGGGGGGGCCTTCCTACGAGCAGTACTTC
TRBV19	few	TRBJ1-6	NA	CASSPEGWGFNSPLHF	TGTGCCAGTAGTCCTGAAGGCTGGGGTTTTAATTCACCCCTCCACTTT
TRBV7-9	many	TRBJ1-2	NA	CASRAQGISGYTF	TGTGCCAGCAGAGCACAGGGAATTTCGGGCTACACCTTC
TRBV28	many	TRBJ1-2	NA	CASSSARGAGNYGYTF	TGTGCCAGCAGTTCCGCCCGGGGGGCTGGTAACTATGGCTACACCTTC
TRBV7-6	NA	TRBJ2-6	NA	CASSPFGGPGANVLTF	TGTGCCAGCAGCCCTTTCGGGGGGCCTGGGGCCAACGTCCTGACTTTC
TRBV4-3	NA	TRBJ2-3	NA	CASSQDLRGAQDTQYF	TGCGCCAGCAGCCAAGATCTGCGCGGGGCCCAAGATACGCAGTATTTT
TRBV25-1	NA	TRBJ1-2	NA	CASSARTFWGDGYTF	TGTGCCAGCAGTGCGCGAACCTTCTGGGGGGATGGCTACACCTTC
TRBV4-1	many	TRBJ2-4	TRBD1	CASSQVRGSSAKNIQYF	TGCGCCAGCAGCCAAGTCAGGGGGTCTTCCGCCAAAAACATTCAGTACTTC
TRBV28	few	TRBJ2-5	TRBD2	CASSSLLAGGPETQYF	TGTGCCAGCAGTTCCCTGCTAGCGGGGGGGCCGGAGACCCAGTACTTC
TRBV4-1	few	TRBJ2-4	TRBD2	CASSQHGLGVNIQYF	TGCGCCAGCAGCCAACATGGACTAGGAGTAAACATTCAGTACTTC
TRBV12-3/TRBV12-4	few	TRBJ1-5	TRBD1	CASSHTGGHQPQHF	TGTGCCAGCAGCCACACAGGGGGCCATCAGCCCCAGCATTTT
TRBV11-2	once	TRBJ1-1	NA	CASSLNSIQGGTEAFF	TGTGCCAGCAGCTTAAATTCGATTCAGGGAGGAACTGAAGCTTTCTTT
TRBV4-3	few	TRBJ1-5	NA	CASSQEAGQANQPQHF	TGCGCCAGCAGCCAAGAAGCGGGGCAGGCTAATCAGCCCCAGCATTTT
TRBV5-4	NA	TRBJ1-6	NA	CARIQVAAPSRESSYNSPLHF	TGTGCCAGAATACAGGTTGCGGCCCCCAGCAGGGAGAGCTCCTATAATTCACCCCTCCACTTT
TRBV20-1	few	TRBJ2-7	NA	CSARDLTVTYEQYF	TGCAGTGCTAGAGATCTCACAGTCACCTACGAGCAGTACTTC